This T cell receptor (beta chain) was sequenced in a study of low-dose radiotherapy and immunotherapy resistance in tumors. First-strand cDNA relied on TRAV- and TRBV-specific primers spanning alpha and beta chains. Amplification, which lasted around 18 PCR cycles, used a constant-region primer and V-primer adapter to amplify TCRs. Isolated mRNA underwent amplification by in vitro transcription. TCRdb reanalysed the reads using MiXCR and keeps one entry per CDR3 protein. The table has around 6,000 distinct CDR3 sequences, about 71% seen once. This receptor was obtained from a human donor with advanced metastatic prostate, ovarian, gallbladder or colorectal cancer (not recorded which). This table probably holds off-target reads from a library built for another chain.

The CDR3: CASSEGTAPGYTF. In DNA form, the CDR3 reads TGCGCCAGCAGCGAAGGGACCGCTCCTGGCTACACCTTC. The chain combines TRBV5-1 with TRBJ1-2; tentatively, D is TRBD1 (5 bases). Trimming shortened V by 4 bases and J by 7 bases, and 14 bases separated the two germline ends. Germline assignment: CDR1 SGHRS and CDR2 YFSETQ. This CDR3 spans 13 amino acids.